Listed here are 7 T cell receptor beta chains from one sample, sequenced in a study of shared clonotypes between healthy human individuals. Profiled with immunoSEQ multiplex PCR; TCRdb holds only in-frame clones, not every one. The profile shows roughly 810,000 clones, about 96% of them singletons. CD45RO-negative cells were positively selected for CCR7, leaving out terminally differentiated effector memory CD45RA+ cells. The sequenced sample consisted of naive CD8+ T cells sorted from blood. Source of these receptors: a man aged 25 to 45 in good health.

CDR3 amino acids: CASSSGGLARETQYF. The CDR3, as DNA: TGTGCCAGCAGCTCCGGGGGACTAGCTCGGGAGACCCAGTACTTC. The chain combines TRBV7-9 with TRBJ2-5, with 9 positions matching TRBD2. CDR1 and CDR2 from the germline V gene are SEHNR and FQNEAQ (reference sequence). V trimming: 4 bases; J trimming: 5 bases; junction bases outside the gene matches: 8. The CDR3 covers 15 residues.

The rearrangement uses TRBV27 and TRBJ1-5; 7 bases line up with TRBD1. The trim removed 1 base at V and 6 bases at J, leaving 3 bases unmatched. CDR3 length: 14 residues. Germline CDR1 is MNHEY and CDR2 is SMNVEV (reference sequence). The CDR3 DNA is TGTGCCAGCAGTTTATGGGGACAGCGTCAGCCCCAGCATTTT. As protein: CASSLWGQRQPQHF.

Worth noting for this clone: This CDR3 is also generated by other DNA sequences in the sample. The rearrangement joins TRBV9 to TRBJ2-7; D unresolved. V lost 0 bases to trimming and J lost 1 base, with 8 bases between them. Germline CDR1 reads SGDLS; CDR2 reads YYNGEE. The length of the CDR3 is 14 residues. CDR3 nucleotide sequence: TGTGCCAGCAGCGTAGGTGGGGTTTCCTACGAGCAGTACTTC. Translating gives CASSVGGVSYEQYF. The entire variable domain, with the rest obtained from reference TRBV9 and TRBJ2-7, is as follows: DSGVTQTPKHLITATGQRVTLRCSPRSGDLSVYWYQQSLDQGLQFLIQYYNGEERAKGNILERFSAQQFPDLHSELNLSSLELGDSALYFCASSVGGVSYEQYFGPGTRLTVT.

This clone appeared once. This chain uses TRBV11-3 with TRBJ2-2; D may match TRBD1 or TRBD2 (5 bases each). Germline assignment: CDR1 SGHNT and CDR2 YENEEA. The germline V and J ends were trimmed by 2 bases and 6 bases, with 10 bases remaining between them. CDR3 length equals 14 residues. CDR3 sequence: CASSLSPGPGELFF. The CDR3 DNA follows: TGTGCCAGCAGCTTATCTCCGGGGCCCGGGGAGCTGTTTTTT.

The gene calls are TRBV6-4 and TRBJ2-1, with D possibly being TRBD2 (6 bases). Between the trimmed V and J ends, which lost 8 bases and 4 bases, there was a span of 15 bases. The CDR3 is made up of 14 amino acids. The germline V gene has CDR1 MRHNA and CDR2 SNTAGT. CDR3 protein: CASPSEDGYNEQFF. CDR3 nucleotide sequence: TGTGCCAGCCCTAGCGAGGATGGGTACAATGAGCAGTTCTTC.

This chain joins TRBV19 and TRBJ2-2; 9 positions agree with TRBD1. CDR3 length equals 13 residues. The germline CDR1 and CDR2 sequences are LNHDA and SQIVND (reference sequence). V gave up 9 bases and J gave up 6 bases; unmatched junction bases: 5. The CDR3 loop is CASTGGPAGELFF. The CDR3 DNA reads TGTGCCAGCACAGGGGGCCCAGCCGGGGAGCTGTTTTTT.

The chain links TRBV7-9 to TRBJ2-7; D is undetermined. V was clipped by 6 bases and J by 5 bases, with 8 bases between them. Germline values: CDR1 SEHNR, CDR2 FQNEAQ (reference sequence). The CDR3 is 11 amino acids. The CDR3 nucleotides are TGTGCCAGCAGTTATACGAACGAGCAGTACTTC. It translates to CASSYTNEQYF.